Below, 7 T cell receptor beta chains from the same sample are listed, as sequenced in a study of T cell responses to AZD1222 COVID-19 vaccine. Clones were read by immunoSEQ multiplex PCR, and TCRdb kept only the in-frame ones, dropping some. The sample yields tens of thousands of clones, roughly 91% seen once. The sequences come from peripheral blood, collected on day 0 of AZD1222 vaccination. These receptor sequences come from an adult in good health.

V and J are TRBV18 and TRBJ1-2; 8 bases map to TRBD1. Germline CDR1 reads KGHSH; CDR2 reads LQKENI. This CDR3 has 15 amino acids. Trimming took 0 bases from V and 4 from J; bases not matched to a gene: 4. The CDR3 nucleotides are TGTGCCAGCTCACCACCGGCAGGGGGCCTCTATGGCTACACCTTC. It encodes CASSPPAGGLYGYTF.

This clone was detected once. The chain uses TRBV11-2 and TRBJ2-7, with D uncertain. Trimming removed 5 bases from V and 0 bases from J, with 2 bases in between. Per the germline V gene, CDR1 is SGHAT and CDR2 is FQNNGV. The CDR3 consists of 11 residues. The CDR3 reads CASSPSYEQYF. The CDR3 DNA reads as TGTGCCAGCAGCCCCTCCTACGAGCAGTACTTC.

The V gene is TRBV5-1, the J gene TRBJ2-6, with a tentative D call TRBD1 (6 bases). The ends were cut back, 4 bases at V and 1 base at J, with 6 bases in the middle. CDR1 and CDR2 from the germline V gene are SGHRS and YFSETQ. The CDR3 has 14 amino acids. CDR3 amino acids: CASSDRSGANVLTF. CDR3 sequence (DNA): TGCGCCAGCAGCGACAGGTCTGGGGCCAACGTCCTGACTTTC.

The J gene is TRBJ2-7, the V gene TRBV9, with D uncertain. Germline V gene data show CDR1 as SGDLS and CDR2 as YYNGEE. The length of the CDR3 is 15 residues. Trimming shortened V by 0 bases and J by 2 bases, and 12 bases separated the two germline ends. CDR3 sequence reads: CASSVASFSPYEQYF. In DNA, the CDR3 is TGTGCCAGCAGCGTAGCTAGTTTCTCTCCCTACGAGCAGTACTTC.

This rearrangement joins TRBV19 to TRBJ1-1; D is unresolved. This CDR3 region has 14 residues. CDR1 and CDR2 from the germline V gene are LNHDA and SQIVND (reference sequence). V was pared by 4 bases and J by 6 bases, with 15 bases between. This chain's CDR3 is CASSKILNEAEAFF. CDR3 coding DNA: TGTGCCAGTAGTAAAATCCTCAATGAAGCTGAAGCTTTCTTT.

CDR3 amino acids: CASSYGQNTEAFF. CDR3 bases: TGTGCCAGCAGTTACGGGCAGAACACTGAAGCTTTCTTT. The chain employs TRBV6-2 or TRBV6-3 and TRBJ1-1; no clear D gene. This CDR3 is 13 amino acids long. V was trimmed by 2 bases and J by 1 base, leaving 5 bases between them. Germline V lookup: CDR1 MNHEY, CDR2 SVGEGT.

The DNA for the CDR3 is TGTGCCAGCAGTTTGGGGGGCGGGGAGCTGTTTTTT. It specifies CASSLGGGELFF. The chain employs TRBV12-3 or TRBV12-4 and TRBJ2-2; the D gene is possibly TRBD2 (6 bases). This CDR3 comprises 12 residues. V was shortened by 3 bases and J by 7 bases, with 6 bases between the two germline ends.